The clone carrying this T cell receptor beta chain was seen many times. TCRdb re-analysed the 5' RACE reads in MiXCR, keeping a single row per CDR3 protein. The sample has tens of thousands of distinct CDR3 sequences; about a fifth are singletons. The length of the CDR3 is 13 residues. Germline V gives CDR1 LGHDT, CDR2 YNNKEL (reference sequence). V dropped 2 bases and J dropped 5 bases, with 6 bases sitting between them. This entry belongs to a study of HIV-infected patients and healthy controls. The V and J genes are TRBV3-1 and TRBJ2-2, with no clear D. The TCR sequence derives from a human donor in good health. Sample: CD4+ T cells from blood. Written as DNA, the CDR3 is TGTGCCAGCAGCCAACTCGTAACCGGGGAGCTGTTTTTT. Translation: CASSQLVTGELFF.